These 18 T cell receptor beta chains came from one sample sequenced in a study of OX40 agonist ivuxolimab in advanced cancers. Profiled with immunoSEQ multiplex PCR; TCRdb holds only in-frame clones, not every one. The table includes some 42,000 clones, 75% to 90% detected once. Specimen: CD4+ or CD8+ T cells sorted from blood, collected in a trial of the OX40 agonist ivuxolimab. All receptors derive from an adult with an advanced solid tumor such as melanoma, head and neck, liver or kidney cancer.

The V call is TRBV7-2, the J call TRBJ1-5; D might be TRBD1 (5 bases). Germline V gene sequence: CDR1 SGHTA, CDR2 FQGNSA. Trimming stripped 1 base from V and 3 bases from J, with 13 bases between. The CDR3 is 16 amino acids. The CDR3 region is CASSLVVAGPNQPQHF. CDR3 sequence (DNA): TGTGCCAGCAGCTTAGTGGTTGCAGGGCCCAATCAGCCCCAGCATTTT.

This rearrangement joins TRBV19 to TRBJ1-4; the match to TRBD1 covers 12 bases. V lost 6 bases and J lost 12; bases outside the gene matches: 5. Germline CDR1 reads LNHDA; CDR2 reads SQIVND (reference sequence). The CDR3 has 13 amino acids. Here the CDR3 DNA reads TGTGCCAGTAGAACGGGACAGGGGGCAGAACTGTTTTTT. As protein: CASRTGQGAELFF.

With regard to this clone: The sample carries other DNA sequences with the same CDR3. The chain has TRBV27 and TRBJ2-3; possible D gene TRBD2, 5 bases. The length of the CDR3 is 13 residues. Trimming took off 6 bases at V and 4 bases at J, with 11 bases between the two ends. Germline V gene lookup returns CDR1 MNHEY and CDR2 SMNVEV (reference sequence). This CDR3 is CASSPTRSDTQYF. The CDR3 bases are TGTGCCAGCAGCCCTACTAGATCAGATACGCAGTATTTT.

J is TRBJ1-1 and V is TRBV21-1; no check of the table's D call, TRBD1, against the DNA was made. TRBV21-1 counts as a pseudogene. This CDR3 has 17 residues. The CDR3, as DNA: TGTGCCAGCAGCGGGGCCGGGACAGGGGTCATGAACACTGAAGCTTTCTTT. Protein product: CASSGAGTGVMNTEAFF.

Here the CDR3 DNA reads TGTGCCAGCAGACCCCAAGGGTTGTACGAGCAGTACTTC. It is translated as CASRPQGLYEQYF. The chain combines TRBV28 with TRBJ2-7, with unresolved D. The CDR3 extends over 13 amino acids. Trimming pared 6 bases from V and 4 bases from J, leaving 13 bases between. Germline loops: CDR1 MDHEN, CDR2 SYDVKM. The whole variable domain, remainder taken from reference TRBV28 and TRBJ2-7, is DVKVTQSSRYLVKRTGEKVFLECVQDMDHENMFWYRQDPGLGLRLIYFSYDVKMKEKGDIPEGYSVSREKKERFSLILESASTNQTSMYLCASRPQGLYEQYFGPGTRLTVT.

This chain joins TRBV6-1 and TRBJ1-1, with 10 bases matching TRBD1. CDR1 and CDR2 from the germline V gene are MNHNS and SASEGT. CDR3 length: 14 residues. Unmatched junction bases numbered 6, after V lost 7 bases and J lost 4 bases. The CDR3 here is CASILGQGGTEAFF. CDR3 DNA sequence: TGTGCCAGCATCCTAGGACAGGGGGGCACTGAAGCTTTCTTT.

The chain has TRBV18 and TRBJ2-1, with TRBD2 matching over 12 bases. CDR3 length: 18 amino acids. V dropped 4 bases and J dropped 5; count of bases not matched to a gene: 12. CDR1 is KGHSH and CDR2 is LQKENI in the germline V gene. CDR3 loop: CASSLTGLAGGPDNEQFF. The CDR3 DNA sequence: TGTGCCAGCTCACTCACCGGCCTAGCGGGAGGGCCCGACAATGAGCAGTTCTTC.

The rearrangement joins TRBV5-1 to TRBJ2-7; D may be TRBD2 (7 bases). There are 14 residues in the CDR3. V was pared by 1 base and J by 5 bases, with 13 bases between. The germline CDR1 and CDR2 sequences are SGHRS and YFSETQ. CDR3 nucleotides: TGCGCCAGCAGCTTGACGAGGGGGAGGGACGAGCAGTACTTC. Translated: CASSLTRGRDEQYF. Full variable domain (rest looked up from reference TRBV5-1 and TRBJ2-7): KAGVTQTPRYLIKTRGQQVTLSCSPISGHRSVSWYQQTPGQGLQFLFEYFSETQRNKGNFPGRFSGRQFSNSRSEMNVSTLELGDSALYLCASSLTRGRDEQYFGPGTRLTVT.

V usage is TRBV6-5 and J usage is TRBJ1-1, with TRBD1 matching 10 bases. The CDR3 loop spans 15 amino acids. Germline assignment: CDR1 MNHEY and CDR2 SVGAGI. The V gene end was trimmed by 6 bases and the J gene end by 4 bases; junction bases not matched to a gene: 8. DNA of the CDR3: TGTGCCAGCAGCGACAGGGGGCGCGGGAGCACTGAAGCTTTCTTT. It yields the protein CASSDRGRGSTEAFF.

This sequence joins TRBV6-1 and TRBJ2-5; TRBD1 might be the D (5 bases). The CDR3 has 15 residues. Trimming cost V 0 bases and J 5 bases, with 13 bases left between them. The germline V gene has CDR1 MNHNS and CDR2 SASEGT. The chain's CDR3 is CASSEAVAGWETQYF. CDR3 DNA sequence: TGTGCCAGCAGTGAAGCGGTCGCAGGGTGGGAGACCCAGTACTTC.

The chain is built from TRBV5-1 and TRBJ2-6; D might be TRBD2 (6 bases). V was trimmed by 0 bases and J by 1 base, leaving 23 bases between them. This CDR3 has 21 amino acids. Germline V gene data show CDR1 as SGHRS and CDR2 as YFSETQ. CDR3 amino acids: CASSLASIEGGGLSGANVLTF. The DNA for the CDR3 is TGCGCCAGCAGCTTGGCCTCCATTGAGGGAGGAGGCTTGTCTGGGGCCAACGTCCTGACTTTC.

The gene calls are TRBV9 and TRBJ2-3; 14 bases match TRBD2. After removal of 10 bases from V and 4 bases from J, the junction contained 26 bases not matched to a gene. This CDR3 has 21 amino acids. The germline V gene encodes CDR1 SGDLS and CDR2 YYNGEE. The CDR3: CAGIPGPDATSGRADADTQYF. The CDR3 coding sequence is TGTGCCGGCATCCCGGGACCCGACGCGACTAGCGGGAGGGCCGACGCAGATACGCAGTATTTT.

This clone was counted once. This chain joins TRBV10-2 and TRBJ1-3, with 7 bases that match TRBD1. Germline lookup yields CDR1 WSHSY and CDR2 SAAADI. J gave up 3 bases and V 0 bases, and 8 bases lay outside the gene matches. This CDR3 spans 17 amino acids. The CDR3 DNA reads as TGCGCCAGCAGTGAGTCGATGAAGGGGGCCTTTGGAAACACCATATATTTT. This encodes CASSESMKGAFGNTIYF.

The V gene is TRBV5-6, the J gene TRBJ2-2, with D perhaps TRBD2 (6 bases). With 0 bases removed from V and 0 bases from J, the gap between germline ends came to 9 bases. The CDR3 extends over 16 amino acids. CDR1 and CDR2 (germline): SGHDT, YYEEEE. CDR3 in amino acids: CASSLAGGSNTGELFF. For the CDR3, the DNA is TGTGCCAGCAGCTTGGCCGGGGGATCGAACACCGGGGAGCTGTTTTTT.

The J gene is TRBJ1-1, the V gene TRBV5-5; perhaps TRBD1 as D (5 bases). CDR1 and CDR2 from the germline V gene are SGHKS and YYEKEE (reference sequence). The CDR3 loop spans 14 amino acids. Trimming took off 2 bases at V and 8 bases at J, with 16 bases between the two ends. CDR3 nucleotide sequence: TGTGCCAGCAGCTTAGCGGTCCAGGGAGGAGAAGCTTTCTTT. Protein: CASSLAVQGGEAFF.

V gene TRBV28 combines with J gene TRBJ1-2, with 8 bases matching TRBD1. CDR1 and CDR2 (germline): MDHEN, SYDVKM. Trimming cost V 5 bases and J 5 bases; bases outside gene matches: 7. The CDR3 spans 14 residues. The CDR3 nucleotides are TGTGCCAGCAGTACCCCGGGACAGGCGTATGGCTACACCTTC. Translated: CASSTPGQAYGYTF.

V is TRBV2 and J is TRBJ2-3; 8 bases fit TRBD2. After removal of 5 bases from V and 5 bases from J, the junction contained 9 bases not matched to a gene. Germline V gives CDR1 SNHLY, CDR2 FYNNEI. CDR3 length: 15 amino acids. The CDR3 loop reads CASSRAGGAQDTQYF. The CDR3 region has the DNA TGTGCCAGCAGTCGAGCCGGGGGGGCACAAGATACGCAGTATTTT.

The chain recombines TRBV2 with TRBJ1-6; 11 bases fit TRBD1. V trimming: 4 bases; J trimming: 10 bases; junction bases outside the gene matches: 3. There are 14 residues in the CDR3. Germline V CDR1 and CDR2: SNHLY, FYNNEI. This CDR3 reads CASSADRGLSPLHF. The CDR3 region has the DNA TGTGCCAGCAGTGCGGACAGGGGGCTGTCACCCCTCCACTTT.